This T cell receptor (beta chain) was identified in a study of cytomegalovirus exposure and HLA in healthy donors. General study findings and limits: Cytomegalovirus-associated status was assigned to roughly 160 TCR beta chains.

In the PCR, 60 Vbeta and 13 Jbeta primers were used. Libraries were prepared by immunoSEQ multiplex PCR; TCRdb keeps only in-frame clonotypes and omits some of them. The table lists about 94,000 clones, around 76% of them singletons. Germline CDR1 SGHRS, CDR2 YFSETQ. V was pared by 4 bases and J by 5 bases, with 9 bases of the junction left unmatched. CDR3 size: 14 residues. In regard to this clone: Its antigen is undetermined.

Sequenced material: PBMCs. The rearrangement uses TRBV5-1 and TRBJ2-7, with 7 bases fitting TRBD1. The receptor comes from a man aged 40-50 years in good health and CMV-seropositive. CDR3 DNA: TGCGCCAGCAGCCTGACAGGGTGGCAAGACGAGCAGTACTTC. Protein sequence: CASSLTGWQDEQYF.